A single sample gave rise to the 28 T cell receptor beta chains below, sequenced in a study of shared clonotypes between healthy human individuals. Naive CD8 cells lacked CD45RO and underwent positive selection for CCR7, leaving out terminally differentiated effector memory CD45RA+ cells. Here immunoSEQ multiplex PCR was the method, and the copy in TCRdb shows in-frame clones only, minus some. This sample carries hundreds of thousands of clones, 90% to 97% of them seen once, and the ten largest clones take under 0.3%. What was sequenced was naive CD8+ T cells sorted from blood. These receptors were obtained from a man aged 30-40 years in good health.

The J gene is TRBJ1-5, the V gene TRBV19, with D possibly being TRBD1 (5 bases). V was pared by 2 bases and J by 10 bases, with 15 bases between. Germline loops: CDR1 LNHDA, CDR2 SQIVND (reference sequence). The CDR3 is 14 residues long. The CDR3 loop reads CASSIPGTVHPQHF. CDR3 coding DNA: TGTGCCAGTAGTATACCCGGGACGGTCCACCCCCAGCATTTT. Based on the CDR3 plus reference TRBV19 and TRBJ1-5, the full variable domain is DGGITQSPKYLFRKEGQNVTLSCEQNLNHDAMYWYRQDPGQGLRLIYYSQIVNDFQKGDIAEGYSVSREKKESFPLTVTSAQKNPTAFYLCASSIPGTVHPQHFGDGTRLSIL.

The gene calls are TRBV30 and TRBJ1-5; D remains ambiguous. V lost 0 bases and J 3 bases, leaving 9 bases between the germline ends. Germline V gene lookup returns CDR1 GTSNPN and CDR2 SVGIG (reference sequence). CDR3 length equals 14 residues. DNA for the CDR3: TGTGCCTGGAGTGTAAATCAGCCCAATCAGCCCCAGCATTTT. Its translation is CAWSVNQPNQPQHF.

V usage is TRBV14 and J usage is TRBJ2-7, with D uncertain. The V end lost 5 bases, the J end lost 1 base, and 12 bases lay between the germline ends. From germline, CDR1 is SGHDN and CDR2 FVKESK. CDR3 size: 14 residues. The CDR3 bases are TGTGCCAGCAGCTTAACGGGCTTTTCCTACGAGCAGTACTTC. As protein: CASSLTGFSYEQYF.

On this clone: Other DNA sequences in the same sample also yield this CDR3. The chain combines TRBV15 with TRBJ2-3; D may be TRBD2 (5 bases). CDR1 LNHNV and CDR2 YYDKDF come from the germline V gene (reference sequence). V lost 1 base and J lost 3, with 8 bases in between. The CDR3 spans 14 residues. This CDR3 reads CATSRGRGTDTQYF. The DNA for the CDR3 is TGTGCCACCAGCAGAGGTAGAGGGACAGATACGCAGTATTTT. Full variable domain (outside the CDR3, taken from reference TRBV15 and TRBJ2-3): DAMVIQNPRYQVTQFGKPVTLSCSQTLNHNVMYWYQQKSSQAPKLLFHYYDKDFNNEADTPDNFQSRRPNTSFCFLDIRSPGLGDTAMYLCATSRGRGTDTQYFGPGTRLTVL.

The rearrangement joins TRBV5-5 to TRBJ2-3; D remains unclear. Germline V gives CDR1 SGHKS, CDR2 YYEKEE (reference sequence). The length of the CDR3 is 15 residues. Trimming stripped 0 bases from V and 1 base from J, with 9 bases between. The CDR3 reads CASSLVPDRTDTQYF. CDR3 in DNA: TGTGCCAGCAGCTTGGTTCCAGACCGCACAGATACGCAGTATTTT.

The chain is built from TRBV10-1 and TRBJ1-1, with D uncertain. V was clipped by 3 bases and J by 1 base, with 6 bases between them. There are 13 residues in the CDR3. Germline V lookup: CDR1 WNHNN, CDR2 SYGVQD (reference sequence). This CDR3 reads CASSDYRNTEAFF. In nucleotides, the CDR3 is TGCGCCAGCAGTGATTACAGGAACACTGAAGCTTTCTTT.

This clone was observed once. This sequence joins TRBV6-5 and TRBJ2-2, with D unclear. Trimming took off 0 bases at V and 6 bases at J, with 11 bases between the two ends. Germline V gene lookup returns CDR1 MNHEY and CDR2 SVGAGI. The CDR3 runs 15 residues. DNA for the CDR3: TGTGCCAGCAGTTACTCGAGTCCAACCGCCGGGGAGCTGTTTTTT. This codes for CASSYSSPTAGELFF.

In nucleotides, the CDR3 is TGTGCCAGCAGCGGGAACGGGGAGCTGTTTTTT. Its protein is CASSGNGELFF. This chain connects TRBV7-6 to TRBJ2-2, with D hard to call. The V end was cut by 5 bases, the J end by 7 bases, with 5 bases between. Germline V gene sequence: CDR1 SGHVS, CDR2 FNYEAQ. The CDR3 runs to 11 residues.

The chain recombines TRBV7-9 with TRBJ1-5; no clear D gene. Trimming took off 3 bases at V and 7 bases at J, with 10 bases between the two ends. Germline CDR1 and CDR2: SEHNR and FQNEAQ (reference sequence). This CDR3 is built from 13 residues. DNA of the CDR3: TGTGCCAGCAGCTTTCCCGAGGAACAGCCCCAGCATTTT. Translating gives CASSFPEEQPQHF.

The J gene is TRBJ1-2, the V gene TRBV7-6, with 10 positions matching TRBD1. With 5 bases clipped from V and 4 bases from J, the junction kept 7 bases outside the gene matches. The CDR3 has 15 residues. Germline CDR1 reads SGHVS; CDR2 reads FNYEAQ. CDR3 DNA sequence: TGTGCCAGCAGCCCGACAGGGGGCGAAGGCTATGGCTACACCTTC. It specifies CASSPTGGEGYGYTF.

V is TRBV5-5 and J is TRBJ2-7; D possibly corresponds to TRBD2 (5 bases). V was pared by 1 base and J by 3 bases, with 14 bases between. The CDR3 consists of 15 residues. In germline, CDR1 is SGHKS, CDR2 YYEKEE (reference sequence). The CDR3 bases are TGTGCCAGCAGCTTGCTTAGTAGCGAGCTCTACGAGCAGTACTTC. Residues: CASSLLSSELYEQYF.

Written as DNA, the CDR3 is TGTGCCAGCAGCCAAGGCCCGCCTAGCACAGATACGCAGTATTTT. It translates to CASSQGPPSTDTQYF. V and J are TRBV4-2 and TRBJ2-3, with D hard to call. CDR3 length: 15 residues. Trimming cost V 1 base and J 0 bases, with 8 bases left between them. Germline V gene lookup returns CDR1 LGHNA and CDR2 YNFKEQ.

This rearrangement joins TRBV7-9 to TRBJ2-1, with D maybe TRBD2 (6 bases). This CDR3 contains 15 residues. V lost 0 bases to trimming and J lost 4 bases, with 10 bases between them. Germline assignment: CDR1 SEHNR and CDR2 FQNEAQ (reference sequence). The CDR3, as DNA: TGTGCCAGCAGCTTAGCTCCGGGAGCTTACAATGAGCAGTTCTTC. This encodes CASSLAPGAYNEQFF.

The V call is TRBV5-1, the J call TRBJ1-2; D call uncertain. Trimming left V 1 base short and J 0 bases short, with 7 bases between. Germline values: CDR1 SGHRS, CDR2 YFSETQ. This CDR3 is built from 14 residues. This chain's CDR3 is CASSLRLANYGYTF. DNA of the CDR3: TGCGCCAGCAGCTTGAGATTAGCTAACTATGGCTACACCTTC.

This sequence joins TRBV7-2 and TRBJ2-7; D possibly matches TRBD1 or TRBD2 (5 bases each). Germline assignment: CDR1 SGHTA and CDR2 FQGNSA. This CDR3 comprises 15 residues. Trimming pared 3 bases from V and 2 bases from J, leaving 14 bases between. The CDR3 region is CASSFPEADTYEQYF. The CDR3 nucleotides read TGTGCCAGCAGCTTCCCGGAAGCGGACACCTACGAGCAGTACTTC. The complete variable domain, with remaining parts taken from reference TRBV7-2 and TRBJ2-7, reads GAGVSQSPSNKVTEKGKDVELRCDPISGHTALYWYRQSLGQGLEFLIYFQGNSAPDKSGLPSDRFSAERTGGSVSTLTIQRTQQEDSAVYLCASSFPEADTYEQYFGPGTRLTVT.

The count of this clone is one. The chain employs TRBV27 and TRBJ2-1; no clear D gene. Germline loops: CDR1 MNHEY, CDR2 SMNVEV (reference sequence). V lost 2 bases and J 0 bases, leaving 11 bases between the germline ends. The CDR3 length is 16 residues. The CDR3 sequence is CASSLMGKSSYNEQFF. In DNA, the CDR3 is TGTGCCAGCAGTTTAATGGGAAAGAGCTCCTACAATGAGCAGTTCTTC.

This rearrangement joins TRBV7-9 to TRBJ2-7; D gene uncertain. Germline values: CDR1 SEHNR, CDR2 FQNEAQ (reference sequence). The CDR3 runs 12 residues. The germline V and J ends were trimmed by 5 bases and 3 bases, with 8 bases remaining between them. CDR3 in amino acids: CASSPEDYEQYF. The CDR3 DNA reads as TGTGCCAGCAGCCCAGAGGACTACGAGCAGTACTTC.

This clone was recorded once. The rearrangement joins TRBV4-1 to TRBJ1-4; 11 bases map to TRBD1. In germline, CDR1 is MGHRA, CDR2 YSYEKL. This CDR3 spans 17 amino acids. The J segment lost 3 bases and the V segment lost 4 bases, leaving 7 bases of the junction unmatched. DNA of the CDR3: TGCGCCAGCAGCCCGGTGGACAGGGGGCTTGCTAATGAAAAACTGTTTTTT. Translation gives CASSPVDRGLANEKLFF.

J is TRBJ1-1 and V is TRBV19; D ambiguous. The CDR3 has 13 residues. Germline-derived CDR1 and CDR2 are LNHDA and SQIVND (reference sequence). V was shortened by 5 bases and J by 2 bases, with 9 bases between the two germline ends. The DNA of the CDR3 is TGTGCCAGTAGTTTTCAGGCAAACACTGAAGCTTTCTTT. Its translation is CASSFQANTEAFF.

CDR3 in amino acids: CASRSGITTWDTQYF. CDR3 nucleotides: TGCGCCAGCAGAAGCGGGATCACGACTTGGGATACGCAGTATTTT. The chain links TRBV5-1 to TRBJ2-3, with TRBD2 identical over 7 bases. The CDR3 is 15 residues long. CDR1 and CDR2 from the germline V gene are SGHRS and YFSETQ. The junction had 12 bases not matched to a gene; V was cut back by 5 bases and J by 6 bases.

The J gene is TRBJ1-4, the V gene TRBV9, with 10 bases aligning to TRBD1. The V gene's germline CDR1 is SGDLS and CDR2 YYNGEE. The CDR3 is 16 amino acids. J lost 4 bases, V lost 1 base, and 4 bases had no gene match. The DNA for the CDR3 is TGTGCCAGCAGCGTACGGGGACAGGGGCTTAATGAAAAACTGTTTTTT. Translating gives CASSVRGQGLNEKLFF.

This clone was seen only once. The same CDR3 can be traced to other DNA sequences in this sample. The chain recombines TRBV5-6 with TRBJ2-1; D call uncertain. There are 11 residues in the CDR3. Germline V CDR1 and CDR2: SGHDT, YYEEEE. V dropped 0 bases and J dropped 9 bases, with 4 bases sitting between them. The CDR3 DNA follows: TGTGCCAGCAGCTTGGTATCTGAGCAGTTCTTC. Protein product: CASSLVSEQFF.

V is TRBV19 and J is TRBJ1-5; unclear D gene. CDR3 length equals 16 residues. Per germline, CDR1 LNHDA and CDR2 SQIVND (reference sequence). Trimming pared 7 bases from V and 0 bases from J, leaving 16 bases between. The CDR3 DNA reads as TGTGCCAGTAATCAACCCTGGGTGGATAGCAATCAGCCCCAGCATTTT. Encoded protein: CASNQPWVDSNQPQHF.

This clone was seen a single time. The rearrangement joins TRBV9 to TRBJ2-1, with 9 nucleotides matching TRBD2. The CDR3 contains 15 residues. Germline V lookup: CDR1 SGDLS, CDR2 YYNGEE. Losses at the gene ends were 0 bases for V and 5 bases for J; bases not matched to a gene: 3. CDR3: CASSVAGLAHNEQFF. CDR3 coding DNA: TGTGCCAGCAGCGTAGCGGGACTAGCACACAATGAGCAGTTCTTC.

This chain's CDR3 is CASSEEGDANEQFF. CDR3 nucleotide sequence: TGCGCCAGCAGTGAGGAGGGAGACGCCAATGAGCAGTTCTTC. The rearrangement links TRBV10-1 to TRBJ2-1; D might be TRBD2 (5 bases). V dropped 2 bases and J dropped 6 bases, with 11 bases sitting between them. The CDR3 is 14 residues long. Germline CDR1 reads WNHNN; CDR2 reads SYGVQD (reference sequence).

The chain employs TRBV5-6 and TRBJ2-1; perhaps TRBD1 as D (6 bases). V was clipped by 4 bases and J by 7 bases, with 15 bases between them. Looked up from germline, CDR1 is SGHDT and CDR2 is YYEEEE. The CDR3 contains 14 residues. The CDR3 DNA sequence: TGTGCCAGCAGCCAAACAGGGTCAGGGAATGAGCAGTTCTTC. This sequence encodes CASSQTGSGNEQFF.

The CDR3 DNA is TGTGCCAGCAGCGCAGGGTCGCCCAAAAACATTCAGTACTTC. Residues: CASSAGSPKNIQYF. The chain uses TRBV9 and TRBJ2-4; D may be TRBD1 (5 bases). The germline V and J ends were trimmed by 3 bases and 2 bases, with 9 bases remaining between them. This CDR3 spans 14 amino acids. Germline lookup yields CDR1 SGDLS and CDR2 YYNGEE.

This clone came up once. The chain is built from TRBV15 and TRBJ2-1; no clear D. CDR3 length: 11 residues. V dropped 1 base and J dropped 10 bases, with 5 bases sitting between them. In germline, CDR1 is LNHNV, CDR2 YYDKDF (reference sequence). CDR3 protein: CATSRGSEQFF. CDR3 in DNA: TGTGCCACCAGCAGAGGTAGCGAGCAGTTCTTC.